Sequencing of this TCR beta chain was carried out in a study of cytomegalovirus exposure and HLA in healthy donors. Study background: Sequencing of 150 million to 200 million T cells in an earlier analysis found under 120 million unique TCR beta sequences. Study results and limitations: Links to common viral pathogens appeared, in a later analysis, for several of the most significant clusters. In a later analysis, TCR association rates varied by HLA locus: DRB1 most, HLA-C fewest. A list of 150 to 200 TCR beta chains associated with cytomegalovirus was given.

Amplification used 60 Vbeta primers and 13 Jbeta primers. The data were produced by immunoSEQ multiplex PCR, yet TCRdb's version contains in-frame clones alone and is incomplete. The sample holds about 140,000 clones, 80% seen once. This CDR3 contains 14 residues. Per germline, CDR1 MNHNS and CDR2 SASEGT. Trimming shortened V by 5 bases and J by 1 base, and 11 bases separated the two germline ends. This clone appeared a few times. The target antigen is unknown. This chain connects TRBV6-1 to TRBJ2-5; tentative D call: TRBD2 (7 bases). This clonotype originated in a male donor in good health and CMV-seronegative. Sequenced: PBMCs. The CDR3 protein is CASSRGGVQETQYF. The CDR3 nucleotides read TGTGCCAGCAGTAGGGGGGGAGTCCAAGAGACCCAGTACTTC.